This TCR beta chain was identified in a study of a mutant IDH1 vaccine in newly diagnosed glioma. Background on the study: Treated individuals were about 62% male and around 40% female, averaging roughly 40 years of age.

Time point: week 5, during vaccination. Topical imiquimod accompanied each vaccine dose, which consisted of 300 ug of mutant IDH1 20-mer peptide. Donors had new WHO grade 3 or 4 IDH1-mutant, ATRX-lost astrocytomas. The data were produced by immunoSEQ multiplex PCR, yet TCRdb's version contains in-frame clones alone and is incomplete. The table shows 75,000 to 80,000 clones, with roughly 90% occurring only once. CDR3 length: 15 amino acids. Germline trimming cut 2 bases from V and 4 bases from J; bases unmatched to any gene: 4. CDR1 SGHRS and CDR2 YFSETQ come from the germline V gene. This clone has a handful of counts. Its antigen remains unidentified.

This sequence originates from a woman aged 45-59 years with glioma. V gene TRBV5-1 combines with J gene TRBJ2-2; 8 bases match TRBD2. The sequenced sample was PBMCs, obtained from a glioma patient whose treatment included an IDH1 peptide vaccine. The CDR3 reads CASSFQRETTGELFF. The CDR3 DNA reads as TGCGCCAGCAGCTTTCAGCGGGAGACCACCGGGGAGCTGTTTTTT. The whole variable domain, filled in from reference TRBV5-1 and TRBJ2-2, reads KAGVTQTPRYLIKTRGQQVTLSCSPISGHRSVSWYQQTPGQGLQFLFEYFSETQRNKGNFPGRFSGRQFSNSRSEMNVSTLELGDSALYLCASSFQRETTGELFFGEGSRLTVL.